This is a list of T cell receptor beta chains from one sample in a study of identifying expanded T cells in peripheral blood. Measured with immunoSEQ multiplex PCR; TCRdb has only the in-frame clones, and not every one. The sample holds around 57,000 clones, approximately 89% seen once. The sample taken for sequencing was blood. The receptors derive from a person aged 18-69 years in good health. Both conserved end residues are part of each CDR3.

j_call	v_call	cdr3_length	cdr3_aa
TRBJ1-6	TRBV5-1	13	CASSLDPQSPLHF
TRBJ2-1	TRBV6-6	13	CASSPSAHNEQFF
TRBJ2-5	TRBV6-1	15	CASSEEAGVVETQYF
TRBJ2-1	TRBV28	16	CASSLPSAGGRNEQFF
TRBJ2-6	TRBV27	18	CASSLKGQVLSGANVLTF
TRBJ1-5	TRBV28	15	CASSLWGTVGQPQHF
TRBJ1-5	TRBV4-1	14	CASSPPTGDQPQHF
TRBJ2-3	TRBV18	12	CASSPVTDTQYF
TRBJ1-5	TRBV2	15	CASNIDRDRNQPQHF
TRBJ2-1	TRBV7-9	17	CASSPPPGTTSYNEQFF
TRBJ2-1	TRBV2	15	CASSWGTLSYNEQFF
TRBJ2-2	TRBV9	19	CASSVPAGQGTDGTGELFF
TRBJ1-4	TRBV10-1	14	CASSESGQTEKLFF
TRBJ2-2	TRBV27	11	CASSFSGELFF
TRBJ2-3	TRBV28	16	CATAKLAGDPTDTQYF
TRBJ1-1	TRBV13	13	CASSFDRGAEAFF
TRBJ1-1	TRBV2	12	CASQQGDTEAFF
TRBJ2-3	TRBV9	14	CASSVAGSTDTQYF
TRBJ1-3	TRBV6-1	12	CASRADGNTIYF
TRBJ1-4	TRBV12-1	12	CASRLLYEKLFF
TRBJ1-5	TRBV30	14	CAWSRTGYFQPQHF
TRBJ1-3	TRBV5-8	14	CASTAGVLGNTIYF
TRBJ2-1	TRBV28	15	CASSLPRAGYNEQFF
TRBJ2-7	TRBV2	14	CASSLAGNSYEQYF
TRBJ2-2	TRBV6-4	17	CASSDTGLAGLTGELFF
TRBJ2-1	TRBV28	13	CASSSDWAYEQFF
TRBJ2-1	TRBV30	12	CAWSVGDNEQFF
TRBJ2-1	TRBV10-3	12	CAISGTDNEQFF
TRBJ1-4	TRBV7-9	14	CASSELRTEEKLFF
TRBJ2-3	TRBV13	14	CASSLLAATDTQYF
TRBJ2-1	TRBV5-1	17	CASSAARAGTGGDEQFF
TRBJ2-1	TRBV19	13	CASSRGSYNEQFF
TRBJ2-1	TRBV28	15	CASSFSGRGSNEQFF
TRBJ2-7	TRBV6-5	15	CASSYSLQGGYEQYF
TRBJ1-4	TRBV4-3	18	CASSQEIRTTGKDEKLFF
TRBJ2-7	TRBV28	15	CASSSQGAPTYEQYF
TRBJ1-1	TRBV5-1	12	CASSRGGTEAFF
TRBJ2-7	TRBV4-1	13	CASSQNGGYEQYF
TRBJ1-4	TRBV6-5	12	CASSYWAEKLFF
TRBJ1-1	TRBV5-1	14	CASSSQGGRTEAFF